This TCR beta chain was captured by sequencing in a study of blood T cell repertoires in COVID-19. Study-wide context: Samples taken during acute and convalescent COVID-19 were collected in the United States, Italy and Spain. PBMCs, B-cell-depleted T cells, or T cells were the source of the cDNA or gDNA that made up the material.

As handled by the study authors: Reference gene primer amplification yielded estimated nucleated cell counts. Only in-frame clones appear in the TCRdb table, and some are missing; sequencing was by immunoSEQ multiplex PCR. That table gives V, J and clone size, and the DNA gave D and trimming. Among about 130,000 clones, roughly four fifths were seen once, and the ten largest hold about a tenth. Germline CDR1 is SNHLY and CDR2 is FYNNEI. Trimming took off 8 bases at V and 4 bases at J, with 14 bases between the two ends. The CDR3 consists of 13 residues. The sequencing sample was made of peripheral blood. This clonotype originated in a human donor in a cohort sampled during active COVID-19. V and J are TRBV2 and TRBJ1-1; the D is unclear. Here the CDR3 reads CASFGPASTEAFF. In nucleotides, the CDR3 is TGTGCCAGCTTTGGTCCAGCGAGCACTGAAGCTTTCTTT.